The clone carrying this TCR beta chain was counted a few times. A library of TCRbeta sequences, prepared with unique molecular identifiers, was generated. A single record per CDR3 protein comes from TCRdb applying MiXCR to the PCR reads. The sample lists just over 950,000 distinct CDR3 sequences, about 26% seen once, with around 30% in the top ten. These data are taken from a study of T-cell reconstitution after alpha-beta-depleted transplantation in children. This CDR3 has 15 residues. Germline assignment: CDR1 MGHRA and CDR2 YSYEKL. V lost 0 bases, J lost 4 bases, and 12 bases lay in between. The receptor comes from a boy under three years old who had a stem cell transplant for SCID, so the T cells may come from the graft donor. The J gene is TRBJ1-2, the V gene TRBV4-1; no definite D call. The starting material was PBMCs, mostly from graft donor cells, obtained 360 days after TCRalphabeta/CD19-depleted stem cell transplant. This chain's CDR3 is CASSQEYSNPYGYTF. The CDR3 DNA sequence: TGCGCCAGCAGCCAAGAATACTCCAATCCCTATGGCTACACCTTC.